This is a list of T cell receptor beta chains from one sample in a study of molecular identifiers for immune sequencing clone quantification. TCRdb ran MiXCR on the PCR reads and lists one entry per CDR3 protein. The sample consists of approximately 550,000 distinct CDR3 sequences, about a quarter of them appearing once. Sequenced material: naive CD8+ T cells from blood, with Jurkat cell RNA spiked in. The receptor source for this set is a human donor in good health. Some libraries in this study had Jurkat cell RNA spiked in. CDR3s include the opening cysteine and the closing phenylalanine or tryptophan.

>TRBV6-6
CASSLPGSGIYNEQFF
>TRBV30
CAWSGGSQPQHF
>TRBV5-1
CASSLYLAGGFYEQYF
>TRBV12-3/TRBV12-4
CASGLHGLEAFF
>TRBV7-9
CASSAQGEYNEKLFF
>TRBV7-9
CARAVVLSNQPQHF
>TRBV28
CASSLFRQDMSNQPQHF
>TRBV14
CASSHGSGTTDTQYF
>TRBV7-2
CASSSWTGPGGELFF
>TRBV2
CASSEALAGGRGATQYF
>TRBV25-1
CASSESGSFSGANVLTF
>TRBV12-3/TRBV12-4
CASSLFLRDSQETQYF
>TRBV4-3
CASSQDWAGDTYEQYF
>TRBV7-6
CASSLEGQDTGELFF
>TRBV7-9
CASSPPLGTQLHETQYF
>TRBV5-1
CASSLWSGSSYEQYF
>TRBV4-3
CASSQEGGGADTQYF
>TRBV29-1
CSVREGLPDTQYF
>TRBV20-1
CSAPGTGYPATPYF
>TRBV28
CASSPGQGIWGYTF
>TRBV30
CACRHNTGELFF
>TRBV6-2/TRBV6-3
CASTLNTEAFF
>TRBV6-5
CAITSTEKYSNQPQHF
>TRBV7-9
CASSAPGQGYEQYF
>TRBV14
CASRDLYEQYF
>TRBV28
CASSFPGTRDTQYF